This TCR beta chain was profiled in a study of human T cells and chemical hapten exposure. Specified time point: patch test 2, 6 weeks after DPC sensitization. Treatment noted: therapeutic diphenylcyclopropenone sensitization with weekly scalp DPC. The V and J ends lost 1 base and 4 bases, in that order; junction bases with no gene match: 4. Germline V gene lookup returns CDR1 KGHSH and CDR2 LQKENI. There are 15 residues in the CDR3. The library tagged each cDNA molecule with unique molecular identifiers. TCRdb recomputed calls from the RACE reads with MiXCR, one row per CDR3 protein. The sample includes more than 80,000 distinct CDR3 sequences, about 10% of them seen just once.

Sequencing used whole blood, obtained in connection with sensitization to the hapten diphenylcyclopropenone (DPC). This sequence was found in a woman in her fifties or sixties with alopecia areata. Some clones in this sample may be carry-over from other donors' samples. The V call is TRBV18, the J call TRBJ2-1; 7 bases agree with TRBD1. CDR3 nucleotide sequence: TGTGCCAGCTCACCACGGACAGGCGAATACAATGAGCAGTTCTTC. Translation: CASSPRTGEYNEQFF.